The 10 T cell receptor beta chains in this list originate from one sample, sequenced in a study of T cell responses to AZD1222 COVID-19 vaccine. Repertoires were generated with immunoSEQ multiplex PCR, while TCRdb's copy carries only in-frame clones and drops some. The sample has 100,000 to 120,000 clones; around 90% are singletons. Sequencing was performed on peripheral blood, taken on day 0 of AZD1222 vaccination. These receptor sequences come from an adult in good health.

This clone was recorded only once. The V call is TRBV30, the J call TRBJ1-6, with D uncertain. This CDR3 has 15 residues. V lost 3 bases to trimming and J lost 1 base, with 10 bases between them. The V gene's germline CDR1 is GTSNPN and CDR2 SVGIG (reference sequence). CDR3 DNA: TGTGCCTGGAGGGTCTTTGGGTCCTATAATTCACCCCTCCACTTT. It specifies CAWRVFGSYNSPLHF.

This clone appeared a single time. The chain employs TRBV2 and TRBJ1-2; D might be TRBD1 (6 bases). CDR1 and CDR2 from the germline V gene are SNHLY and FYNNEI. CDR3 size: 14 residues. Trimming shortened V by 6 bases and J by 5 bases, and 16 bases separated the two germline ends. CDR3 DNA sequence: TGTGCCAGCAGGATGCAGGGGCAGGGGTATGGCTACACCTTC. This translates into CASRMQGQGYGYTF.

This clone was seen a single time. The chain joins TRBV15 to TRBJ2-7, with D maybe TRBD1 (5 bases). The CDR3 runs 12 residues. With 2 bases removed from V and 3 bases from J, the gap between germline ends came to 5 bases. Germline V gives CDR1 LNHNV, CDR2 YYDKDF (reference sequence). CDR3 protein: CATSRQGYEQYF. CDR3 bases: TGTGCCACCAGCAGACAGGGCTACGAGCAGTACTTC.

This chain joins TRBV6-1 and TRBJ2-7; unclear D gene. There are 14 residues in the CDR3. Trimming left V 2 bases short and J 2 bases short, with 10 bases between. Per germline, CDR1 MNHNS and CDR2 SASEGT. CDR3 nucleotides: TGTGCCAGCAGTGAAAGGGTTACTCCCTACGAGCAGTACTTC. Translating it yields CASSERVTPYEQYF.

The chain carries TRBV3-1 (or the pseudogene TRBV3-2) and TRBJ1-5; D unresolved. This CDR3 region has 13 residues. V lost 0 bases and J lost 5, with 5 bases in between. From germline, CDR1 is LGHDT and CDR2 YNNKEL (reference sequence). DNA of the CDR3: TGTGCCAGCAGCCAAGAAAGGGATCAGCCCCAGCATTTT. Encoded protein: CASSQERDQPQHF.

The chain recombines TRBV11-1 with TRBJ1-5, with a possible D match to TRBD1 (6 bases). The germline gives CDR1 SGHAT, CDR2 FQDESV (reference sequence). CDR3 length: 13 residues. Deletions cut 5 bases from V and 5 bases from J, with 10 bases between. CDR3 nucleotide sequence: TGTGCCAGCAGCCCTGACAGGTATCAGCCCCAGCATTTT. It encodes CASSPDRYQPQHF.

The chain carries TRBV6-6 and TRBJ1-2; TRBD1 might be the D (5 bases). V lost 8 bases and J 6 bases, leaving 19 bases between the germline ends. The CDR3 totals 14 residues. Looked up from germline, CDR1 is MNHNY and CDR2 is SVGAGI (reference sequence). The CDR3 DNA sequence: TGTGCCAGCGGCGACGGCAGGGAAGGAGATGGCTACACCTTC. Its protein is CASGDGREGDGYTF.

With respect to this clone: Other DNA sequences in the same sample also yield this CDR3. The chain joins TRBV5-1 to TRBJ1-2; D remains ambiguous. Trimming stripped 0 bases from V and 4 bases from J, with 7 bases between. CDR1 is SGHRS, CDR2 YFSETQ, per germline. The length of the CDR3 is 13 residues. Here the CDR3 reads CASSLEGSYGYTF. The CDR3 DNA sequence: TGCGCCAGCAGCTTGGAGGGAAGCTATGGCTACACCTTC.

The chain is built from TRBV6-4 and TRBJ2-3, with TRBD2 matching over 12 bases. CDR3 length equals 15 residues. V was clipped by 4 bases and J by 6 bases; unmatched bases: 5. Germline V lookup: CDR1 MRHNA, CDR2 SNTAGT. Here the CDR3 reads CASSGTSGAPDTQYF. The CDR3 DNA follows: TGTGCCAGCAGTGGGACTAGCGGGGCCCCGGATACGCAGTATTTT.

The rearrangement links TRBV15 to TRBJ2-2; D ambiguous. Looked up from germline, CDR1 is LNHNV and CDR2 is YYDKDF (reference sequence). CDR3 length equals 17 residues. V lost 0 bases and J lost 4, with 15 bases in between. CDR3 nucleotide sequence: TGTGCCACCAGCAGAGATCATGTAGTGATGGTCACCGGGGAGCTGTTTTTT. It specifies CATSRDHVVMVTGELFF.